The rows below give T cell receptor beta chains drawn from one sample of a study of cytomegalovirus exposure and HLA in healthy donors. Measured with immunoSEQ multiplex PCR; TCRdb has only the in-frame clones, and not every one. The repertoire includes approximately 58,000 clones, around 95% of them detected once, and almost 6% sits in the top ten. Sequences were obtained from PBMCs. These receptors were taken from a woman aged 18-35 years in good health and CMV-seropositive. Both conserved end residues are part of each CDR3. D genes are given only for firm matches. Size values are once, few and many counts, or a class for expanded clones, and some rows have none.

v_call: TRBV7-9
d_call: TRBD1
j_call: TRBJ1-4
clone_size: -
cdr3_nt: TGTGCCAGCAGCCACCCGGGACAGGGCAATGAAAAACTGTTTTTT
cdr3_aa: CASSHPGQGNEKLFF

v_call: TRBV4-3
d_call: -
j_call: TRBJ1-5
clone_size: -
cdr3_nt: TGCGCCAGCAGCCAAGAGATCGGTGATCAGCCCCAGCATTTT
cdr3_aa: CASSQEIGDQPQHF

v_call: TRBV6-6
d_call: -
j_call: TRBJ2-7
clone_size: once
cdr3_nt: TGTGCCAGCAGTTACTCCCCTAACAGGCCCTCCTACGAGCAGTACTTC
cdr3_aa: CASSYSPNRPSYEQYF

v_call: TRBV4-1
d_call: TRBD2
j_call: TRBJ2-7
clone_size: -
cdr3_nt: TGCGCCAGCAGCCACTCTACGGGACTAGCGGGAGACTACGAGCAGTACTTC
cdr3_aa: CASSHSTGLAGDYEQYF

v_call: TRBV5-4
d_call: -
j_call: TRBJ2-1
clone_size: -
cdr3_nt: TGTGCCAGCAGCTCGGGGAGCGCAACCGTACACAATGAGCAGTTCTTC
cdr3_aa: CASSSGSATVHNEQFF

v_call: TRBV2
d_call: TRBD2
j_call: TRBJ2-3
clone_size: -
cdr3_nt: TGTGCCAGCAGTGAGGGACTAGCGGGCACAGATACGCAGTATTTT
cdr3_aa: CASSEGLAGTDTQYF

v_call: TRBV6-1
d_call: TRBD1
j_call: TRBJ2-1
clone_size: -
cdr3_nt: TGTGCCAGCAGTGAAACAGGGGAGAATGAGCAGTTCTTC
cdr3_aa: CASSETGENEQFF

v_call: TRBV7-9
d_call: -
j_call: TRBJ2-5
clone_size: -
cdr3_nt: TGTGCCAGCAGCTTAGACATTGGAGGACAGCAAGAGACCCAGTACTTC
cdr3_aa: CASSLDIGGQQETQYF

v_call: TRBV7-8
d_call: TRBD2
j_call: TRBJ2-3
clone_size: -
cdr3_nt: TGTGCCAGCAGCTTCGGGCTAGCGGGAGGCCGCAGCACAGATACGCAGTATTTT
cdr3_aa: CASSFGLAGGRSTDTQYF

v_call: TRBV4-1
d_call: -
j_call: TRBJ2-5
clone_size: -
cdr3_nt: TGCGCCAGCAGCCAAGAACTGCGGGGAGAGACCCAGTACTTC
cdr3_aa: CASSQELRGETQYF

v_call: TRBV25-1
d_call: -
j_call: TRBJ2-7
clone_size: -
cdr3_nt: TGTGCCAGTGGGAGGAGCTCCTACGAGCAGTACTTC
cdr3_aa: CASGRSSYEQYF

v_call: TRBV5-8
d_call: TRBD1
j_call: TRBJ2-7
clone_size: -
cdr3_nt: TGTGCCAGCAGCTCTTCAGGGGGTTTCGGTCCGCTCTACGAGCAGTACTTC
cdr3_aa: CASSSSGGFGPLYEQYF

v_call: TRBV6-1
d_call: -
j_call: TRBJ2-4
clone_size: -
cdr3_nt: TGTGCCAGCAGTGACAGGGATGGGCTAGGCATTCAGTACTTC
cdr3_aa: CASSDRDGLGIQYF

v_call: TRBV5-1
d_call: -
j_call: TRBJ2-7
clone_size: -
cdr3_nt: TGCGCCAGCAGCTTTGACATCGCCGAGCAGTACTTC
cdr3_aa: CASSFDIAEQYF

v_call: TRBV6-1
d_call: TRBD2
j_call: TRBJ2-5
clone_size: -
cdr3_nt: TGTGCCAGCAGGGAAAGCGGGACCGAGACCCAGTACTTC
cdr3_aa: CASRESGTETQYF

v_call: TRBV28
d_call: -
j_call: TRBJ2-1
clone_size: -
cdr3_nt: TGTGCCAGCAGCAAAAGGGGTGAGCAGTTCTTC
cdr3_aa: CASSKRGEQFF

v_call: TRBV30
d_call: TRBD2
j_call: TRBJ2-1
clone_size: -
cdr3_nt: TGTGCCTGGAGCGCGGGGACTAGCGACTACAATGAGCAGTTCTTC
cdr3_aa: CAWSAGTSDYNEQFF

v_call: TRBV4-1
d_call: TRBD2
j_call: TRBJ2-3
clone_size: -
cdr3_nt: TGCGCCAGCAGCCAGGCGGGGGACACAGATACGCAGTATTTT
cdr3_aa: CASSQAGDTDTQYF

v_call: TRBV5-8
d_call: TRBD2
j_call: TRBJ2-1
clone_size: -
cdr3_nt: TGTGCCAGCAGCTCCGGGACTAGCGATTACAATGAGCAGTTCTTC
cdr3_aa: CASSSGTSDYNEQFF

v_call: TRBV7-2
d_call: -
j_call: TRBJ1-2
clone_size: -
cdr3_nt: TGTGCCAGCAGCTTATCCTCGGGACTCGTCTATGGCTACACCTTC
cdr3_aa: CASSLSSGLVYGYTF

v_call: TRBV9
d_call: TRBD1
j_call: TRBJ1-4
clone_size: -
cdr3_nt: TGTGCCAGCAGCGTGGACCGGACAGGGGGCGAAAAACTGTTTTTT
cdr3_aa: CASSVDRTGGEKLFF

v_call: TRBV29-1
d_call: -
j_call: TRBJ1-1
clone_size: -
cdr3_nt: TGCAGCGTCCTGCGGGTGATGAACACTGAAGCTTTCTTT
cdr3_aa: CSVLRVMNTEAFF

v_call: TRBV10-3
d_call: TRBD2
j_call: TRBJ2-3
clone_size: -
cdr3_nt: TGTGCCATCAGTCATAAATCTAGCGGGGGGCCCTCGGGGGATACGCAGTATTTT
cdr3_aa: CAISHKSSGGPSGDTQYF

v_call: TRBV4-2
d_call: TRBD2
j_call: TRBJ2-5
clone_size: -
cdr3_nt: TGTGCCAGCAGCCAAATCGTTGATAGCGGGCGTCAAGAGACCCAGTACTTC
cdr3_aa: CASSQIVDSGRQETQYF

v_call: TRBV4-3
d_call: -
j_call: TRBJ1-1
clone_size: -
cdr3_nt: TGCGCCAGCAGCCAAGGGCTTCTTCAGGAGAACACTGAAGCTTTCTTT
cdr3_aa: CASSQGLLQENTEAFF

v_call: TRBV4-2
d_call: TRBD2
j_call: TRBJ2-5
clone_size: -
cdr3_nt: TGTGCCAGCAGCCAGCAGACTAGCGGGGGCCAAGAGACCCAGTACTTC
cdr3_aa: CASSQQTSGGQETQYF

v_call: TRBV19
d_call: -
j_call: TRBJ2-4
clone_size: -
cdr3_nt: TGTGCCAGTAGTGCGGACTACCCCCCAGTCATTCAGTACTTC
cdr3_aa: CASSADYPPVIQYF

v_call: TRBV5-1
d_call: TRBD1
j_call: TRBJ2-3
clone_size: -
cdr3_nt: TGCGCCAGCCTTAAGGGGACAGCTAGCACAGATACGCAGTATTTT
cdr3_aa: CASLKGTASTDTQYF

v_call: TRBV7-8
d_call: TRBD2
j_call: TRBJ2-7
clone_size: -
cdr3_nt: TGTGCCAGCAGCTTAGAAGTAGGGCTAGCGGGCCCCGGAGAGCAGTACTTC
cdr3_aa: CASSLEVGLAGPGEQYF

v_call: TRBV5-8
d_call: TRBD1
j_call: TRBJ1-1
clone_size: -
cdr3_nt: TGTGCCAGCAGCTTGGGGACAGGAAACACTGAAGCTTTCTTT
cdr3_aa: CASSLGTGNTEAFF

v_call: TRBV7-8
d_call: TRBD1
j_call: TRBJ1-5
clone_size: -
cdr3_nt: TGTGCCAGCAGCACATCGGGACAGTCCTATTATAGCAATCAGCCCCAGCATTTT
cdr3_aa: CASSTSGQSYYSNQPQHF

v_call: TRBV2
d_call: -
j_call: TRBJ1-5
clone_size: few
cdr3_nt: TGTGCCAGCAGTGAAGCGTACGAGACCCAGCATTTT
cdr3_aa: CASSEAYETQHF

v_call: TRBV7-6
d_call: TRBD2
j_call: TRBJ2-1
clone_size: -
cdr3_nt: TGTGCCAGCAGCCCCTCCAGGCTAGCGGGTTATAACAATGAGCAGTTCTTC
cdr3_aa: CASSPSRLAGYNNEQFF

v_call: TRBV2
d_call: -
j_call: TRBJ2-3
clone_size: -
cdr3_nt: TGTGCCAGCAAGGGACTGGTAAGCACAGATACGCAGTATTTT
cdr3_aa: CASKGLVSTDTQYF

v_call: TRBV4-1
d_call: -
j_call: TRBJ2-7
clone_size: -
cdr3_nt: TGCGCCAGCAGCCAAGTAACCACCGCACTCAAACCCTACGAGCAGTACTTC
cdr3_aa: CASSQVTTALKPYEQYF

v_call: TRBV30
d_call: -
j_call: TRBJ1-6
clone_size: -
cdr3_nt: TGTGCCTGGAACGTTCCACAGGGAATTTATAATTCACCCCTCCACTTT
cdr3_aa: CAWNVPQGIYNSPLHF

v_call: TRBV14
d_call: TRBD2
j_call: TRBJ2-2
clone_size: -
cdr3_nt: TGTGCCAGCAATTTGGCGGGAGCCATGAACACCGGGGAGCTGTTTTTT
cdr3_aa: CASNLAGAMNTGELFF

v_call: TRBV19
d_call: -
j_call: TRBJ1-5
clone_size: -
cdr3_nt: TGTGCCAGTAGTCGCCCCGGGGGTCGCAATCAGCCCCAGCATTTT
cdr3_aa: CASSRPGGRNQPQHF

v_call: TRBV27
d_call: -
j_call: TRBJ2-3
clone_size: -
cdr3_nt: TGTGCCAGCAGTTTACTCGAGGTTGGCACAGATACGCAGTATTTT
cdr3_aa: CASSLLEVGTDTQYF

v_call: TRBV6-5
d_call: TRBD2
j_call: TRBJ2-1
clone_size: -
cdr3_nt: TGTGCCAGCAGTTACTCTACCCTAGCGGGGGCCCGGGAGTTCTTC
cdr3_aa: CASSYSTLAGAREFF

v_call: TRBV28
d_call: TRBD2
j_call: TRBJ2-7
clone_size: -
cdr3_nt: TGTGCCAGCAGTTTACCGAGCGGGGGCGACGAGCAGTACTTC
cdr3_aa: CASSLPSGGDEQYF

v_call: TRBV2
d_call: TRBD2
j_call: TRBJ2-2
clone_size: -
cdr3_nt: TGTGCCAGCGTGCCTCGGGAGGTGGTCTCCACCGGGGAGCTGTTTTTT
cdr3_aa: CASVPREVVSTGELFF

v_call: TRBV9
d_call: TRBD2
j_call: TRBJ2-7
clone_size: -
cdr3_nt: TGTGCCAGCAGCGTAGACGAGGGGCTAGCGGGAACCTACGAGCAGTACTTC
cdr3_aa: CASSVDEGLAGTYEQYF

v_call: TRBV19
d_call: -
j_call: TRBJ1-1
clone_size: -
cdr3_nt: TGTGCCAGTAGTCTAACGTGGACTGAAGCTTTCTTT
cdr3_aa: CASSLTWTEAFF

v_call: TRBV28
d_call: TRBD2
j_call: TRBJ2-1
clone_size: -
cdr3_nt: TGTGCCAGCCTCCCTGCTAGCGGGATTTTCCATGAGCAGTTCTTC
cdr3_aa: CASLPASGIFHEQFF

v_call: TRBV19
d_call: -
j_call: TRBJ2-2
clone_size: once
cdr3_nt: TGTGCCACCTTGCCCGGGGTGACCGGGGAGCTGTTTTTT
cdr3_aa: CATLPGVTGELFF

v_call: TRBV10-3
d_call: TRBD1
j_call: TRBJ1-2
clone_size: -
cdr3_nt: TGTGCCATCAGGGGACAGGCTAACTATGGCTACACCTTC
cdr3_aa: CAIRGQANYGYTF

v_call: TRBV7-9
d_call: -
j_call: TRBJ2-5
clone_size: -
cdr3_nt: TGTGCCAGCAGCCCGGACAGCCGAAGCTTCCAAGAGACCCAGTACTTC
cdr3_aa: CASSPDSRSFQETQYF

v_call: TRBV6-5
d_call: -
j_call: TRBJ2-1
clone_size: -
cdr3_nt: TGTGCCAGCAGTTACTCGAGGTACAATGAGCAGTTCTTC
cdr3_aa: CASSYSRYNEQFF

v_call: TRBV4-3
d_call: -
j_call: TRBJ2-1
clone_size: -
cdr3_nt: TGCGCCAGCAGCCAAGGACAGTACAATGAGCAGTTCTTC
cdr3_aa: CASSQGQYNEQFF

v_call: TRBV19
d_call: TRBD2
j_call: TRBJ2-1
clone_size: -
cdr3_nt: TGTGCCAGTAGGACTGAGCGGGGGTCCTACAATGAGCAGTTCTTC
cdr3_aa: CASRTERGSYNEQFF

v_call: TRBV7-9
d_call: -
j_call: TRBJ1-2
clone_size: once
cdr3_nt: TGTGCCAGCAGCTTTTCGGAGGGGATCGGCTATGGCTACACCTTC
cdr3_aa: CASSFSEGIGYGYTF

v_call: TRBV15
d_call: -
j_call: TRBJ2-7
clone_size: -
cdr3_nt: TGTGCCACCAGCAGAGATTTGGAACAGGGATTGTACGAGCAGTACTTC
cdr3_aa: CATSRDLEQGLYEQYF

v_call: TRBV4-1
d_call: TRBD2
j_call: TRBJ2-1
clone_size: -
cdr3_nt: TGCGCCAGCAGCCAAGGCCCAGCGGGGGGCCCTTACAATGAGCAGTTCTTC
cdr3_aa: CASSQGPAGGPYNEQFF

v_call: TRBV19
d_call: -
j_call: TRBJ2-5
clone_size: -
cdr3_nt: TGTGCCAGCCGAATTCGGGGGAACCAAGAGACCCAGTACTTC
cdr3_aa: CASRIRGNQETQYF

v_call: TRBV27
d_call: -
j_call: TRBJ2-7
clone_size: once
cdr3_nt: TGTGCCAGCAGTTCTGGACACTTAGGCTACGAGCAGTACTTC
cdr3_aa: CASSSGHLGYEQYF

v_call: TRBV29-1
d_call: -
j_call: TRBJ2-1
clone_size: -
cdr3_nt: TGCAGCGTTGAACATCGAGAGAATGAGCAGTTCTTC
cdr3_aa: CSVEHRENEQFF